A single sample is the source of the 32 T cell receptor beta chains below, sequenced in a study of blood T cell repertoires in COVID-19. The repertoire was sequenced with immunoSEQ multiplex PCR; TCRdb's copy has only in-frame clones and lacks some. The sample records roughly 250,000 clones, roughly 86% being singletons. Sequencing used peripheral blood. Receptor source: a woman between 50 and 59 years old with acute or convalescent COVID-19.

This clone was counted only a few times. The chain carries TRBV11-2 and TRBJ1-6; D is possibly TRBD1 (5 bases). Germline loops: CDR1 SGHAT, CDR2 FQNNGV. Trimming removed 5 bases at V and 8 bases at J, with 19 bases between. The length of the CDR3 is 16 residues. Here the CDR3 DNA reads TGTGCCAGCAGCCGGCGTTTCACGGACATACATTCACCCCTCCACTTT. It specifies CASSRRFTDIHSPLHF.

The chain joins TRBV9 to TRBJ2-2, with 10 bases lining up with TRBD2. CDR3 length: 16 residues. V shed 1 base, J shed 7 bases, and the junction held 7 bases outside the gene matches. The germline gives CDR1 SGDLS, CDR2 YYNGEE. The CDR3 nucleotides read TGTGCCAGCAGCGTAATGCTAGCGGGAGTTGTCGGGGAGCTGTTTTTT. Residues: CASSVMLAGVVGELFF.

This chain connects TRBV5-1 to TRBJ1-3; unclear D gene. The CDR3 contains 13 residues. Per germline, CDR1 SGHRS and CDR2 YFSETQ. Trimming removed 1 base from V and 2 bases from J, with 4 bases in between. CDR3 bases: TGCGCCAGCAGCTTGTATGCTGGAAACACCATATATTTT. Amino acids: CASSLYAGNTIYF.

For the CDR3, the DNA is TGTGCCAGCAGCTTAGCGTACAGGGGCGAGCAGTACTTC. It translates to CASSLAYRGEQYF. The chain joins TRBV7-8 to TRBJ2-7; 7 nucleotides match TRBD1. Germline CDR1 reads SGHVS; CDR2 reads FQNEAQ. The ends lost 0 bases at V and 6 bases at J; junction bases unmatched: 2. The CDR3 spans 13 residues.

The CDR3: CASSRYQGPYGYTF. The CDR3 nucleotides read TGTGCCAGCAGTCGCTACCAGGGGCCCTATGGCTACACCTTC. This rearrangement joins TRBV6-5 to TRBJ1-2, with TRBD1 as a possible D gene (6 bases). The CDR3 is made up of 14 amino acids. Trimming left V 5 bases short and J 4 bases short, with 14 bases between. Germline CDR1 is MNHEY and CDR2 is SVGAGI.

This clone was observed a few times. The chain is built from TRBV16 and TRBJ1-5; D gene ambiguous. The CDR3 length is 14 residues. Germline CDR1 KGHSY, CDR2 FQNENV. Trimming stripped 3 bases from V and 4 bases from J, with 10 bases between. CDR3 sequence reads: CASSHEGSNQPQHF. CDR3 DNA sequence: TGTGCCAGCAGCCACGAGGGATCTAATCAGCCCCAGCATTTT.

The chain joins TRBV6-5 to TRBJ2-5; the match to TRBD1 covers 9 bases. The CDR3 sequence is 14 residues long. The germline V gene encodes CDR1 MNHEY and CDR2 SVGAGI. After removal of 7 bases from V and 7 bases from J, the junction contained 10 bases not matched to a gene. The CDR3 sequence is CASITPGQGGTQYF. For the CDR3, the DNA is TGTGCCAGCATAACTCCGGGACAGGGTGGGACCCAGTACTTC.

This chain joins TRBV5-8 and TRBJ2-3; 9 nucleotides agree with TRBD1. J lost 4 bases, V lost 2 bases, and 8 bases had no gene match. The V gene's germline CDR1 is SGHTS and CDR2 YDEGEE. The CDR3 is made up of 16 amino acids. CDR3 protein: CASSFTGTGSPDTQYF. DNA of the CDR3: TGTGCCAGCAGCTTCACCGGGACAGGGTCTCCAGATACGCAGTATTTT.

CDR3 amino acids: CAIRQGSSGANVLTF. For the CDR3, the DNA is TGTGCCATAAGACAGGGGAGCTCTGGGGCCAACGTCCTGACTTTC. The chain has TRBV6-5 and TRBJ2-6; 8 bases are shared with TRBD1. The CDR3 covers 15 residues. CDR1 and CDR2 (germline): MNHEY, SVGAGI. V dropped 10 bases and J dropped 0; count of bases not matched to a gene: 5.

The chain links TRBV19 to TRBJ2-1; 9 positions match TRBD2. The CDR3 length is 15 residues. Germline CDR1 reads LNHDA; CDR2 reads SQIVND (reference sequence). V lost 3 bases and J lost 12; bases outside the gene matches: 12. The CDR3 bases are TGTGCCAGTAGTATTCTAGCGGGAATGGACGATGGGCAGTTCTTC. Translation: CASSILAGMDDGQFF.

The chain employs TRBV5-8 and TRBJ2-7; 7 bases map to TRBD2. The CDR3 loop spans 12 amino acids. The germline V gene has CDR1 SGHTS and CDR2 YDEGEE. Trimming took 3 bases from V and 6 from J; bases not matched to a gene: 3. This CDR3 reads CASSWGGGEQYF. Written as DNA, the CDR3 is TGTGCCAGCAGCTGGGGCGGGGGCGAGCAGTACTTC.

The CDR3 DNA follows: TGCGCCAGCAGCCCCGGGACAGTTGGCTATGGCTACACCTTC. As protein: CASSPGTVGYGYTF. This chain links TRBV5-1 with TRBJ1-2; 7 bases fit TRBD1. V was clipped by 4 bases and J by 4 bases; unmatched bases: 7. Germline assignment: CDR1 SGHRS and CDR2 YFSETQ. The CDR3 totals 14 residues.

V and J are TRBV2 and TRBJ1-2, with a tentative D call TRBD1 (5 bases). Trimming cost V 3 bases and J 8 bases, with 16 bases left between them. Per germline, CDR1 SNHLY and CDR2 FYNNEI. The CDR3 has 14 amino acids. This CDR3 reads CASSEGRVVGGYTF. The CDR3 region has the DNA TGTGCCAGCAGTGAGGGCAGGGTGGTAGGAGGCTACACCTTC.

This clone was detected once. The J gene is TRBJ1-1, the V gene TRBV9, with TRBD1 matching 7 bases. Germline-derived CDR1 and CDR2 are SGDLS and YYNGEE. CDR3 length: 13 amino acids. Trimming removed 0 bases from V and 4 bases from J; junction bases left unmatched: 0. The CDR3 reads CASSVGQGTEAFF. The DNA for the CDR3 is TGTGCCAGCAGCGTAGGACAGGGCACTGAAGCTTTCTTT.

This chain links TRBV19 with TRBJ1-4, with D perhaps matching TRBD1 (6 bases). Germline CDR1 reads LNHDA; CDR2 reads SQIVND (reference sequence). CDR3 size: 14 residues. Trimming left V 3 bases short and J 7 bases short, with 12 bases between. The CDR3 DNA reads TGTGCCAGTAGTATCCAGGGGCGCGGTGAAAAACTGTTTTTT. Amino acids: CASSIQGRGEKLFF. The full variable domain, its missing parts supplied by reference TRBV19 and TRBJ1-4, is DGGITQSPKYLFRKEGQNVTLSCEQNLNHDAMYWYRQDPGQGLRLIYYSQIVNDFQKGDIAEGYSVSREKKESFPLTVTSAQKNPTAFYLCASSIQGRGEKLFFGSGTQLSVL.

The chain is built from TRBV19 and TRBJ2-1, with 9 bases lining up with TRBD2. In germline, CDR1 is LNHDA, CDR2 SQIVND (reference sequence). Trimming removed 1 base from V and 6 bases from J; junction bases left unmatched: 7. The CDR3 has 16 amino acids. Here the CDR3 DNA reads TGTGCCAGTAGTATAGGCGGCGGGAGGGCCCTCAATGAGCAGTTCTTC. It translates to CASSIGGGRALNEQFF.

This clone is a singleton in its sample. The chain is built from TRBV29-1 and TRBJ2-1; D possibly corresponds to TRBD1 (5 bases). Germline CDR1 is SQVTM and CDR2 is ANQGSEA. The CDR3 is 13 amino acids. V lost 3 bases and J 8 bases, leaving 14 bases between the germline ends. CDR3 nucleotides: TGCAGCGTTGAGGGCAGGGAAAGGGATGAGCAGTTCTTC. Residues: CSVEGRERDEQFF.

This clone was observed a single time. The chain has TRBV21-1 and TRBJ2-6; no check of the table's D call, TRBD1, against the DNA was made. TRBV21-1 is deemed a pseudogene. The length of the CDR3 is 17 residues. For the CDR3, the DNA is TGTGCCAGCAGCTCATGTTACAGGAACTCTGGGGCCAACGTCCTGACTTTC. This sequence encodes CASSSCYRNSGANVLTF.

The V and J genes are TRBV28 and TRBJ2-2, with D tentatively TRBD1 (6 bases). CDR3 size: 15 residues. Trimming took off 4 bases at V and 3 bases at J, with 12 bases between the two ends. CDR1 is MDHEN, CDR2 SYDVKM, per germline. CDR3 region: CASSYRQDYTGELFF. The CDR3 DNA sequence: TGTGCCAGCAGTTACAGACAGGACTACACCGGGGAGCTGTTTTTT.

The chain recombines TRBV5-1 with TRBJ1-1; D might be TRBD1 (5 bases). Looked up from germline, CDR1 is SGHRS and CDR2 is YFSETQ. The CDR3 is 14 residues long. Trimming cost V 2 bases and J 4 bases, with 12 bases left between them. The CDR3 region is CASSFQGGGTEAFF. The CDR3 DNA reads as TGCGCCAGCAGCTTTCAGGGAGGCGGCACTGAAGCTTTCTTT.

The chain carries TRBV20-1 and TRBJ1-6; D gene unclear. The CDR3 is made up of 13 amino acids. Germline lookup yields CDR1 DFQATT and CDR2 SNEGSKA (reference sequence). Trimming pared 3 bases from V and 5 bases from J, leaving 8 bases between. CDR3 amino acids: CSASNQNNSPLHF. Here the CDR3 DNA reads TGCAGTGCTAGTAATCAGAATAATTCACCCCTCCACTTT.

This clone has more than one count but fewer than ten. This chain connects TRBV19 to TRBJ1-5; the match to TRBD1 covers 7 bases. The CDR3 extends over 14 amino acids. J lost 11 bases, V lost 7 bases, and 14 bases had no gene match. CDR1 is LNHDA, CDR2 SQIVND, per germline (reference sequence). CDR3 sequence reads: CASIRTGAPRTQHF. In DNA, the CDR3 is TGTGCCAGTATTCGGACAGGTGCCCCGAGGACCCAGCATTTT.

CDR3 sequence (DNA): TGTGCCAGCGGGCAGGGGATCTTAGATACGCAGTATTTT. It is translated as CASGQGILDTQYF. This chain uses TRBV2 with TRBJ2-3; tentative D call: TRBD1 (6 bases). In germline, CDR1 is SNHLY, CDR2 FYNNEI. This CDR3 contains 13 residues. V lost 8 bases and J lost 5, with 14 bases in between.

J is TRBJ1-5 and V is TRBV2; a possible D gene is TRBD1 (6 bases). The CDR3 is made up of 13 amino acids. The ends were cut back, 6 bases at V and 1 base at J, with 7 bases in the middle. Germline V gene lookup returns CDR1 SNHLY and CDR2 FYNNEI. CDR3 DNA sequence: TGTGCCAGCAGGCAGGGGAGCAATCAGCCCCAGCATTTT. Amino acid sequence: CASRQGSNQPQHF. The whole variable domain, filled in from reference TRBV2 and TRBJ1-5, reads EPEVTQTPSHQVTQMGQEVILRCVPISNHLYFYWYRQILGQKVEFLVSFYNNEISEKSEIFDDQFSVERPDGSNFTLKIRSTKLEDSAMYFCASRQGSNQPQHFGDGTRLSIL.

This clone was seen a handful of times. This rearrangement joins TRBV7-2 to TRBJ1-5; 8 bases match TRBD1. The germline CDR1 and CDR2 sequences are SGHTA and FQGNSA. V lost 3 bases to trimming and J lost 7 bases; unmatched junction nucleotides: 8. This CDR3 is built from 15 residues. CDR3: CASSFSGQVVQPQHF. CDR3 DNA sequence: TGTGCCAGCAGCTTTTCGGGACAGGTGGTGCAGCCCCAGCATTTT.

The chain combines TRBV7-9 with TRBJ2-7; 8 bases match TRBD1. The V gene end was trimmed by 6 bases and the J gene end by 2 bases; junction bases not matched to a gene: 9. There are 15 residues in the CDR3. CDR1 is SEHNR, CDR2 FQNEAQ, per germline (reference sequence). The CDR3 bases are TGTGCCAGCAGGCTGATGACAGGGGCCCCCTACGAGCAGTACTTC. It yields the protein CASRLMTGAPYEQYF.

This clone has just one count. The V call is TRBV7-9, the J call TRBJ1-2; D possibly corresponds to TRBD1 (6 bases). Looked up from germline, CDR1 is SEHNR and CDR2 is FQNEAQ (reference sequence). The V end was cut by 0 bases, the J end by 1 base, with 9 bases between. CDR3 size: 15 residues. CDR3 amino acids: CASSLAGTNNYGYTF. CDR3 in DNA: TGTGCCAGCAGCTTAGCTGGGACAAATAACTATGGCTACACCTTC.

The chain uses TRBV7-2 and TRBJ2-1; 14 bases are a match to TRBD2. J lost 6 bases, V lost 5 bases, and 6 bases had no gene match. The germline gives CDR1 SGHTA, CDR2 FQGNSA. The CDR3 sequence is 16 residues long. The CDR3 loop reads CASSIQGTSGSNEQFF. CDR3 DNA: TGTGCCAGCAGCATCCAAGGGACTAGCGGGAGCAATGAGCAGTTCTTC.

This CDR3 reads CASSLGWTAVEAFF. CDR3 sequence (DNA): TGCGCCAGCAGCTTGGGCTGGACAGCCGTTGAAGCTTTCTTT. The rearrangement joins TRBV5-1 to TRBJ1-1, with D tentatively TRBD1 (6 bases). The CDR3 covers 14 residues. Germline V CDR1 and CDR2: SGHRS, YFSETQ. V gave up 0 bases and J gave up 7 bases, with 13 bases separating them. The entire variable domain, with the rest obtained from reference TRBV5-1 and TRBJ1-1, is as follows: KAGVTQTPRYLIKTRGQQVTLSCSPISGHRSVSWYQQTPGQGLQFLFEYFSETQRNKGNFPGRFSGRQFSNSRSEMNVSTLELGDSALYLCASSLGWTAVEAFFGQGTRLTVV.

This chain joins TRBV7-9 and TRBJ2-5, with D possibly matching TRBD2 (6 bases). Per the germline V gene, CDR1 is SEHNR and CDR2 is FQNEAQ (reference sequence). The CDR3 runs 16 residues. Trimming left V 5 bases short and J 4 bases short, with 20 bases between. The CDR3 nucleotides are TGTGCCAGCAGCCCGGGACTGGCGGGACCGGGAGAGACCCAGTACTTC. It yields the protein CASSPGLAGPGETQYF.

The chain joins TRBV27 to TRBJ1-2, with a weak D call TRBD1 (5 bases). The ends were cut back, 5 bases at V and 3 bases at J, with 16 bases in the middle. The CDR3 contains 15 residues. Germline lookup yields CDR1 MNHEY and CDR2 SMNVEV (reference sequence). CDR3 sequence (DNA): TGTGCCAGCAGTCCAAAGGGACTGCCGGACTATGGCTACACCTTC. It codes for CASSPKGLPDYGYTF.

The rearrangement links TRBV6-6 to TRBJ2-6, with D tentatively TRBD2 (6 bases). V was pared by 10 bases and J by 1 base, with 11 bases between. The CDR3 covers 14 residues. Germline CDR1 and CDR2: MNHNY and SVGAGI (reference sequence). Here the CDR3 reads CATRGASGANVLTF. In DNA form, the CDR3 reads TGTGCCACCCGCGGGGCTTCTGGGGCCAACGTCCTGACTTTC.